The 15 T cell receptor beta chains presented below share a single source sample, sequenced in a study of shared clonotypes between healthy human individuals. Clones were read by immunoSEQ multiplex PCR, and TCRdb kept only the in-frame ones, dropping some. The repertoire includes around 510,000 clones, roughly 95% of them detected once, and around 0.067% sits in the top ten. Input material: naive CD4+ T cells sorted from blood. Subset meaning: CD45RA+ positively selected. The source is a woman in her 30s in good health.

The V gene is TRBV10-3, the J gene TRBJ2-5, with TRBD1 matching 12 bases. V trimming: 8 bases; J trimming: 3 bases; junction bases outside the gene matches: 19. The CDR3 has 19 amino acids. CDR1 is ENHRY, CDR2 SYGVKD, per germline. CDR3 sequence reads: CAISAEMGQGASHKETQYF. CDR3 DNA: TGTGCCATCTCGGCCGAGATGGGACAGGGGGCTTCCCATAAAGAGACCCAGTACTTC.

The rearrangement uses TRBV5-6 and TRBJ1-5; D ambiguous. CDR3 length: 15 residues. The V end was cut by 3 bases, the J end by 0 bases, with 10 bases between. CDR1 SGHDT and CDR2 YYEEEE come from the germline V gene. The CDR3 loop is CASSYRTYSNQPQHF. The CDR3 DNA follows: TGTGCCAGCAGCTACAGAACCTATAGCAATCAGCCCCAGCATTTT.

The V call is TRBV5-1, the J call TRBJ2-1; D is undetermined. The length of the CDR3 is 14 residues. V was shortened by 4 bases and J by 10 bases, with 18 bases between the two germline ends. Germline V gives CDR1 SGHRS, CDR2 YFSETQ. The CDR3 sequence: CASSTGGPTEEQFF. In DNA form, the CDR3 reads TGCGCCAGCAGCACCGGTGGGCCAACAGAAGAGCAGTTCTTC. Filled out from reference TRBV5-1 and TRBJ2-1, the complete variable domain reads KAGVTQTPRYLIKTRGQQVTLSCSPISGHRSVSWYQQTPGQGLQFLFEYFSETQRNKGNFPGRFSGRQFSNSRSEMNVSTLELGDSALYLCASSTGGPTEEQFFGPGTRLTVL.

The V gene is TRBV28, the J gene TRBJ2-1, with no clear D. Trimming took off 9 bases at V and 1 base at J, with 16 bases between the two ends. Germline assignment: CDR1 MDHEN and CDR2 SYDVKM. The CDR3 contains 15 residues. As DNA, the CDR3 is TGTGCCAGTCTAGGAACCGGGCTTTCCTACAATGAGCAGTTCTTC. It encodes CASLGTGLSYNEQFF.

J is TRBJ1-2 and V is TRBV28, with 9 bases matching TRBD1. Trimming took 8 bases from V and 3 from J; bases not matched to a gene: 10. In germline, CDR1 is MDHEN, CDR2 SYDVKM. This CDR3 is built from 15 residues. The CDR3 DNA reads TGTGCCAGCGCTGGTCCGGGACAGGGCTACTATGGCTACACCTTC. It codes for CASAGPGQGYYGYTF.

This chain uses TRBV5-1 with TRBJ1-1, with D unclear. This CDR3 has 16 residues. Germline CDR1 is SGHRS and CDR2 is YFSETQ. V lost 3 bases and J 0 bases, leaving 15 bases between the germline ends. The CDR3 DNA follows: TGCGCCAGCAGCTCGGCGCAATCGACGGTGAACACTGAAGCTTTCTTT. Translating gives CASSSAQSTVNTEAFF.

J is TRBJ2-4 and V is TRBV6-6; D tentatively fits TRBD1 or TRBD2 (5 bases each). Germline V gene sequence: CDR1 MNHNY, CDR2 SVGAGI (reference sequence). The CDR3 has 15 residues. Trimming left V 6 bases short and J 2 bases short, with 14 bases between. The CDR3 reads CASSSGRRPKNIQYF. Here the CDR3 DNA reads TGTGCCAGCAGCTCGGGACGGAGGCCCAAAAACATTCAGTACTTC.

V and J are TRBV28 and TRBJ2-3; 7 bases map to TRBD2. CDR3 length: 12 residues. Looked up from germline, CDR1 is MDHEN and CDR2 is SYDVKM. Losses at the gene ends were 8 bases for V and 3 bases for J; bases not matched to a gene: 2. DNA of the CDR3: TGTGCCAGCGGCGGGGGAACAGATACGCAGTATTTT. It is translated as CASGGGTDTQYF.

The CDR3 spells CATSREPFLLRGVGTQYF. In DNA form, the CDR3 reads TGTGCCACCAGCAGAGAGCCTTTCCTCTTAAGGGGAGTAGGGACCCAGTACTTC. The genes are TRBV15 and TRBJ2-5, with D perhaps TRBD1 or TRBD2 (5 bases each). Trimming took off 0 bases at V and 7 bases at J, with 24 bases between the two ends. The CDR3 has 18 amino acids. Germline values: CDR1 LNHNV, CDR2 YYDKDF (reference sequence).

The chain recombines TRBV10-3 with TRBJ1-1; D not resolved. This CDR3 has 13 amino acids. Per the germline V gene, CDR1 is ENHRY and CDR2 is SYGVKD. V was clipped by 6 bases and J by 1 base, with 9 bases between them. The CDR3 reads CAIRSQENTEAFF. The DNA of the CDR3 is TGTGCCATCAGGTCCCAGGAGAACACTGAAGCTTTCTTT.

This clone showed up just once. This chain links TRBV9 with TRBJ1-6; the D is unclear. This CDR3 is 12 amino acids long. Trimming removed 3 bases at V and 8 bases at J, with 6 bases between. Looked up from germline, CDR1 is SGDLS and CDR2 is YYNGEE. Here the CDR3 reads CASSAHDSPLHF. CDR3 DNA sequence: TGTGCCAGCAGCGCCCATGATTCACCCCTCCACTTT.

The chain couples TRBV4-1 to TRBJ2-5; D tentatively fits TRBD1 or TRBD2 (6 bases each). V dropped 4 bases and J dropped 2 bases, with 17 bases sitting between them. CDR3 length: 16 amino acids. The germline CDR1 and CDR2 sequences are MGHRA and YSYEKL. CDR3 DNA: TGCGCCAGCAGCCTCTCGGAGGGGGGTACACAAGAGACCCAGTACTTC. Translation gives CASSLSEGGTQETQYF.

V usage is TRBV30 and J usage is TRBJ2-1; no firm D call. With 2 bases removed from V and 6 bases from J, the gap between germline ends came to 5 bases. In germline, CDR1 is GTSNPN, CDR2 SVGIG (reference sequence). This CDR3 region has 11 residues. The CDR3 protein is CAWSISNEQFF. Here the CDR3 DNA reads TGTGCCTGGAGTATTAGCAATGAGCAGTTCTTC.

The chain employs TRBV4-1 and TRBJ2-7, with 11 bases lining up with TRBD1. V dropped 1 base and J dropped 5; count of bases not matched to a gene: 4. Germline assignment: CDR1 MGHRA and CDR2 YSYEKL. This CDR3 comprises 15 residues. The CDR3 is CASSQARDRGNEQYF. CDR3 in DNA: TGCGCCAGCAGCCAAGCGAGGGACAGGGGGAACGAGCAGTACTTC.

The chain is built from TRBV28 and TRBJ2-7; TRBD1 matches 7 bases. V gave up 3 bases and J gave up 3 bases; unmatched junction bases: 14. In germline, CDR1 is MDHEN, CDR2 SYDVKM. The CDR3 length is 17 residues. The CDR3 is CASSFTYRGGANYEQYF. In DNA form, the CDR3 reads TGTGCCAGCAGTTTCACCTACCGAGGGGGCGCAAACTACGAGCAGTACTTC.